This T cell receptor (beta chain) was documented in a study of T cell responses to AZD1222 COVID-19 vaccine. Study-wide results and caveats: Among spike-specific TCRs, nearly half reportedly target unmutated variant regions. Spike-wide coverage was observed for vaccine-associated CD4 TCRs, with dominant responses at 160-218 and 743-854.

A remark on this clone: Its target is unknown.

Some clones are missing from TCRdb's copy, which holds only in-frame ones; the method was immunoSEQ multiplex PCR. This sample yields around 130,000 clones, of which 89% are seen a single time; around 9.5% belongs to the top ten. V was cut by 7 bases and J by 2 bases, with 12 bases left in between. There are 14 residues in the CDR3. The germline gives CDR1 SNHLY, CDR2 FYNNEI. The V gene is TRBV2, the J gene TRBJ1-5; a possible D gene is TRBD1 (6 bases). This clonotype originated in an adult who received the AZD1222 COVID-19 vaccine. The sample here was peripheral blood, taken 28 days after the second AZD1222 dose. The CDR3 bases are TGTGCCAGCACCCAGGACAGTGGCAATCAGCCCCAGCATTTT. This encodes CASTQDSGNQPQHF. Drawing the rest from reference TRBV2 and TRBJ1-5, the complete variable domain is EPEVTQTPSHQVTQMGQEVILRCVPISNHLYFYWYRQILGQKVEFLVSFYNNEISEKSEIFDDQFSVERPDGSNFTLKIRSTKLEDSAMYFCASTQDSGNQPQHFGDGTRLSIL.